This TCR beta chain was captured in a study of cytomegalovirus exposure and HLA in healthy donors. Worth noting for this clone: What it recognizes is unknown.

Researchers ran the PCR with 60 Vbeta and 13 Jbeta primers. Sequencing used immunoSEQ multiplex PCR; TCRdb keeps in-frame clones, though not all of them. The repertoire holds 35,000 to 50,000 clones, roughly half seen once, with roughly 12% in the top ten. Germline assignment: CDR1 SGHKS and CDR2 YYEKEE (reference sequence). This CDR3 is built from 14 residues. The V end was cut by 6 bases, the J end by 1 base, with 13 bases between. Study outcomes and limitations: A few chains tied to CMV proved CMV antigen-specific in vitro.

This TCR came from a human donor in good health. Sequencing used PBMCs. The V gene is TRBV5-5, the J gene TRBJ1-1, with D maybe TRBD1 (6 bases). DNA for the CDR3: TGTGCCAGCATTTTCCGGGGACAGAACACTGAAGCTTTCTTT. This sequence encodes CASIFRGQNTEAFF.